This T cell receptor beta chain came from a study of cytomegalovirus exposure and HLA in healthy donors (dated 2017 in TCRdb). Concerning the study at large: In an earlier analysis of approximately 640 of the donors, 276 Gb of sequence data and 95 million to 130 million unique TCR beta sequences from roughly 200 million T cells were reported. Besides the first cohort of 550 to 750 subjects, a separate validation cohort made up of 120 different subjects was used. Across around 400 genotyped donors of the cohort, an average of roughly 230,000 unique TCR beta nucleotide sequences per donor were sequenced, and roughly 18% of those sequences were non-productive. The study was designed to test whether signatures of past pathogen exposure could be identified by cataloging public T cell receptors. Approximately 300 gigabases of sequencing data and approximately 92 million unique TCR sequences made up an early release that covered over 550 HLA-typed donors. The later analysis used no new phenotypic data to find candidate immune exposures, relying instead on TCR beta sequences and their occurrence across donors. Four to six DR-DQ haplotypes were handled as single units for association and clustering, since linkage in the cohort was strong. The number of donors typed differed by locus, with 629-630 for A, B, C, DRB1 and DQB1, over 500 for DQA1, some 570 for DPA1, and 400 to 490 for DPB1. HLA typing covered class I and class II loci at four-digit resolution. The T cell repertoires of under 750 subjects were profiled by immunosequencing and related to cytomegalovirus serostatus. A later analysis re-analyzed previously published TCR beta repertoires from several hundred donors and added high-resolution HLA genotyping to study TCR occurrence patterns. Donor age, sex, ethnicity and CMV serostatus were compiled together with the repertoire data. Of the roughly 390 genotyped donors, approximately 82% fell in the genetic ancestry cluster associated with self-reported Caucasian donors. An earlier analysis of nearly 600 of the donors applied high-throughput TCR beta sequencing to assess whether each TCR beta V gene segment acted as functional or pseudogenic. A later genetic analysis took genome-wide SNP genotypes for about 65% of the 666 donors and used that subset as a discovery cohort. High-throughput TCR immunosequencing, statistical association of individual TCRs with disease status, and machine learning were combined to predict cytomegalovirus infection status. All discovery cohort repertoires had been generated on a single sequencing platform.

The cohort comprised around 690 healthy bone marrow donors. All cohort members were sampled while nominally healthy, although unrecorded immune exposures were likely present. The donor tested CMV seronegative, placing the donor among the 352 seronegative members of the cohort. A peripheral blood sample was collected from each donor, and TCR beta sequencing was performed on peripheral blood mononuclear cells. The Qiagen DNeasy Blood Extraction Kit was used to extract genomic DNA from the blood cell samples. To prepare the library, the immunoSEQ multiplex PCR assay was applied. For the multiplex PCR, a mixture combining 60 forward primers for TCR Vbeta segments and 13 reverse primers for TCR Jbeta segments was used. The CDR3 region of rearranged TCR beta genes was amplified from genomic DNA by a multiplex PCR assay. Amplified TCR beta libraries were sequenced as 87-base-pair reads on the Illumina HiSeq System. Per the authors' processing: In a later analysis, tens of millions of unique TCR beta chains were counted across the roughly 610 repertoires, and approximately 11 million of these chains were shared by at least two donors. Raw reads were error-corrected and collapsed into unique sequences by a nearest-neighbor algorithm in which closely related sequences were merged to remove PCR and sequencing errors. To assign V, D and J gene segments, CDR3 sequences were aligned to IMGT reference sequences. For a sequence to be retained, a match of at least six nucleotides to both a V gene segment and a J gene segment was required. A rearrangement counted as productive if the CDR3 had no stop codons and remained in frame with V and J, and every other rearrangement counted as non-productive. CDR3 was defined according to IMGT convention as the region running from the second conserved V-encoded cysteine to the conserved J-encoded phenylalanine. The earlier analysis of 500 to 750 of the donors excluded any sequence lacking an unambiguous match to a single V gene segment. In an earlier analysis of roughly 600 of the donors, a V segment was called functional when productive rearrangements were above 56.7%, and segregating when the standard deviation between donors exceeded 5%. A statistical classification framework was built for diagnosing cytomegalovirus status from the catalog of TCR beta chain sequences. A later analysis assigned V and J genes by comparing TCR nucleotide sequences with IMGT/GENE-DB human TR gene sequences. The TCRdist pipeline was used in a later analysis to assign CDR3 sequences and most-parsimonious VDJ recombination scenarios. In a later analysis, each TCR beta chain was defined by its CDR3 amino acid sequence together with its V-gene family, and reads without a unique V-gene family were excluded. A later analysis removed 550 to 700 highly shared, low-generation-probability nucleotide sequences to deal with suspected cross-contamination and a sequencing artifact. In a later analysis, a clonal expansion index was calculated for each public chain from normalized within-repertoire ranks of inferred template counts. A later analysis computed generation probabilities with a VDJ recombination model fitted to out-of-frame rearrangements, and checked the results against IGoR. A later analysis scored TCR-TCR, TCR-HLA and TCR-CMV co-occurrence with hypergeometric tests, applying a repertoire-size bias correction to TCR pairs. To estimate false discovery rates, a later analysis permuted the HLA or CMV assignments 20 times. In a later analysis, co-occurring TCRs were grouped using DBSCAN, and TCRdist sequence similarity was added for clustering within HLA-allele-positive subsets. Co-occurrence clustering excluded repertoires with fewer than 30,000 or more than 120,000 public chains, plus five with anomalous nucleotide sharing. TCRdb took over this immuneACCESS table, retaining in-frame rearrangements with V and J assigned. Such tables are incomplete; in checked studies, under half of the missing clones stem from an unresolved V gene, and the remainder is unexplained. That table is the source of V, J and clone size, and D and trimming were worked out from the DNA. For this sample the table gives about 94,000 clones, of which about 7.6% were detected only once. Approximately 2.4% of the sample is in the top ten clones.

Overall study outcomes, separate from this receptor: V-gene and J-gene trimming of TCR beta chains was associated with a missense DCLRE1C variant in a later genetic analysis, and the association was replicated in an independent cohort. Some IMGT-functional V segments, including TRBV6-2 and TRBV6-3, could not be distinguished by the 87-base-pair reads and were therefore excluded. A cluster of highly shared sequence variants was judged likely to be a technical artifact of the sequencing pipeline. Most CMV-associated TCR beta chains appeared to be HLA-restricted in a later analysis, and the HLA associations seemed to be driven largely by CMV exposure. Linkage disequilibrium might explain the correlated functional status among segregating V segments, but an unknown experimental factor could not be ruled out. In this cohort, only TCR beta chains were sequenced, and detectable features were limited by the absence of alpha or paired-chain data. Specific HLA alleles were associated with 15,000 to 20,000 TCR beta sequences at a false discovery rate of 0.05 in a later analysis. Roughly uniform sequencing depth across donors was assumed in presence/absence analyses, although this assumption may not hold. A further reported finding was that TCR beta sequences accurately predicted the HLA-A and HLA-B alleles for most subjects in the first cohort. Across donors, most TCR sequences were observed very rarely, whereas some public TCRs were present in many individuals. In a later analysis, several top co-occurrence clusters were reported to appear linked to parvovirus B19, influenza, CMV and Epstein-Barr virus. Compared with equally common non-associated chains, HLA-associated TCR beta chains in a later analysis were more clonally expanded and had lower generation probabilities. A later analysis found that TCR association rates varied across HLA loci, with DRB1 alleles showing the most associated TCRs and HLA-C alleles the fewest. According to the authors, the approach could potentially be generalized to other disease states and immunological phenotypes. A later genetic analysis reported fewer N-insertions in productive TCRs among donors in an Asian-associated ancestry cluster than the roughly 620-donor mean. Because some donors lacked HLA typing at each locus, the association tests relied only on the typed subset. Over 15 rarely observed V segments, including chromosome 9 orphons, were excluded from the earlier analysis of about 610 of the donors because counts were too low. When HLA alleles, especially DR and DQ, strongly co-occurred, attributing TCR associations to individual alleles was difficult. In the study, approximately 160 TCR beta chains were listed as associated with cytomegalovirus. For the cohort, immune exposure information was limited to CMV serostatus. In vitro tests confirmed that three of the cytomegalovirus-associated TCR beta chains recognize cytomegalovirus antigens. Broadly in line with IMGT annotations, most TCR beta V segments showed up in productive rearrangements about 90% or about 30% of the time in an earlier analysis of several hundred of the donors. Cytomegalovirus status was reported to be diagnosed by the classifier with high specificity and sensitivity in both the original and validation cohorts.

A few counts support this clone. Which antigen it targets is not known. Base qualities are not provided; no much larger clone lies one nucleotide away. The germline V gene yields SGHRS for CDR1 and YFSETQ for CDR2. V sheds 5 bases and J sheds 6 bases, leaving 12 bases between their ends. CDR3 length: 13 amino acids, cysteine to phenylalanine. Of the read, only the CDR3 DNA is kept; its 39 bases are in frame from base 1. The rearrangement joined TRBV5-1 to TRBJ2-1; a tentative D match to TRBD2 spans 5 bases. This clonotype was obtained from a man between 50 and 59 years old in good health and CMV-seronegative. Sequenced input: PBMCs. For the CDR3, the sequence is CASSRSEGNEQFF. The nucleotide sequence is TGCGCCAGCAGTCGGTCTGAGGGCAATGAGCAGTTCTTC.